This passage covers 25 T cell receptor beta chains from one sample sequenced in a study of CD8+ T cells in alopecia areata. Sequencing relied on a cDNA template that was reverse transcribed from extracted RNA. The data were produced by immunoSEQ multiplex PCR, yet TCRdb's version contains in-frame clones alone and is incomplete. This sample has 150,000 or so clones; around 47% occur once, and the top ten carry around 7%. Input material: CD4+ T cells sorted from blood. The source of these receptors is a human donor with alopecia areata.

This clone came up a few times. V usage is TRBV18 and J usage is TRBJ2-7, with 7 bases lining up with TRBD2. Trimming took 3 bases from V and 7 from J; bases not matched to a gene: 12. Germline assignment: CDR1 KGHSH and CDR2 LQKENI. The CDR3 covers 15 residues. In DNA, the CDR3 is TGTGCCAGCTCACCGACAACCGGGACTATCTCGGAGCAGTACTTC. It codes for CASSPTTGTISEQYF.

This clone appeared a few times. The chain joins TRBV2 to TRBJ2-7, with TRBD2 matching over 14 bases. This CDR3 is built from 17 residues. CDR1 SNHLY and CDR2 FYNNEI come from the germline V gene. The J segment lost 2 bases and the V segment lost 5 bases, leaving 8 bases of the junction unmatched. CDR3 sequence: CASSRGLAGVSTYEQYF. In DNA, the CDR3 is TGTGCCAGCAGTAGGGGACTAGCGGGAGTGTCAACCTACGAGCAGTACTTC.

The chain recombines TRBV11-2 with TRBJ2-7, with D hard to call. Per the germline V gene, CDR1 is SGHAT and CDR2 is FQNNGV. Trimming left V 1 base short and J 1 base short, with 2 bases between. The CDR3 contains 12 residues. The CDR3 loop reads CASSLGSYEQYF. The DNA for the CDR3 is TGTGCCAGCAGCTTAGGGTCCTACGAGCAGTACTTC.

V gene TRBV29-1 combines with J gene TRBJ2-7; D perhaps matches TRBD2 (6 bases). The CDR3 is 14 amino acids. The ends were cut back, 7 bases at V and 1 base at J, with 17 bases in the middle. From germline, CDR1 is SQVTM and CDR2 ANQGSEA. The CDR3 is CSEGRRGWSYEQYF. The CDR3 nucleotides are TGCAGCGAGGGTCGGCGGGGCTGGTCCTACGAGCAGTACTTC.

CDR3: CASSPAAGTRKTDTQYF. DNA for the CDR3: TGTGCCAGCAGCCCCGCAGCAGGGACTCGGAAAACAGATACGCAGTATTTT. The gene calls are TRBV7-2 and TRBJ2-3, with a weak D call TRBD2 (6 bases). Germline CDR1 is SGHTA and CDR2 is FQGNSA. V lost 5 bases and J lost 3, with 21 bases in between. The length of the CDR3 is 17 residues.

The chain couples TRBV28 to TRBJ2-3; 14 bases map to TRBD2. The CDR3 consists of 18 residues. Germline V gives CDR1 MDHEN, CDR2 SYDVKM. The trim removed 4 bases at V and 7 bases at J, leaving 13 bases unmatched. The DNA of the CDR3 is TGTGCCAGCAGTTCGAGTCCCGGGACTAGCGGGAGACCATATACGCAGTATTTT. Its protein product is CASSSSPGTSGRPYTQYF.

This clone was seen only a few times. The CDR3 sequence is CASGLGLAYGYTF. The CDR3 DNA reads as TGTGCCAGTGGTCTCGGATTGGCCTATGGCTACACCTTC. This chain links TRBV19 with TRBJ1-2; D gene uncertain. The V and J ends lost 8 bases and 4 bases respectively, with 14 bases between them. The CDR3 is 13 amino acids. CDR1 and CDR2 (germline): LNHDA, SQIVND (reference sequence).

The chain is built from TRBV11-2 and TRBJ2-1; tentative D call: TRBD2 (6 bases). Trimming took 3 bases from V and 3 from J, leaving 12 bases between them. Germline V gene lookup returns CDR1 SGHAT and CDR2 FQNNGV. The CDR3 runs to 15 residues. The CDR3 DNA is TGTGCCAGCAGCTTTCTGGGAGGACGCTACAATGAGCAGTTCTTC. This translates into CASSFLGGRYNEQFF.

J is TRBJ1-5 and V is TRBV5-1; 7 nucleotides match TRBD1. The junction had 4 bases not matched to a gene; V was cut back by 0 bases and J by 4 bases. Germline V gene data show CDR1 as SGHRS and CDR2 as YFSETQ. The length of the CDR3 is 15 residues. Here the CDR3 DNA reads TGCGCCAGCAGCTTGGAGACAGGGTTTAATCAGCCCCAGCATTTT. The encoded protein is CASSLETGFNQPQHF.

The CDR3 DNA reads as TGTGCCACCAGCGATGGCGTTTACTACACCTTC. This sequence encodes CATSDGVYYTF. The V call is TRBV15, the J call TRBJ1-2; D gene unclear. V lost 5 bases to trimming and J lost 10 bases, with 11 bases between them. The CDR3 length is 11 residues. Per germline, CDR1 LNHNV and CDR2 YYDKDF (reference sequence).

The chain is built from TRBV29-1 and TRBJ1-2; D possibly corresponds to TRBD1 (6 bases). V was shortened by 7 bases and J by 0 bases, with 12 bases between the two germline ends. The CDR3 runs 13 residues. Germline CDR1 reads SQVTM; CDR2 reads ANQGSEA. Here the CDR3 DNA reads TGCAGCGCATACAGGGATTCTAACTATGGCTACACCTTC. Translation: CSAYRDSNYGYTF. Using reference TRBV29-1 and TRBJ1-2 for the parts outside the CDR3, the full variable domain is SAVISQKPSRDICQRGTSLTIQCQVDSQVTMMFWYRQQPGQSLTLIATANQGSEATYESGFVIDKFPISRPNLTFSTLTVSNMSPEDSSIYLCSAYRDSNYGYTFGSGTRLTVV.

The rearrangement joins TRBV27 to TRBJ1-2, with D unclear. The CDR3 extends over 11 amino acids. CDR1 and CDR2 (germline): MNHEY, SMNVEV (reference sequence). CDR3 sequence reads: CATRVNYGYTF. DNA for the CDR3: TGTGCAACTCGGGTTAACTATGGCTACACCTTC.

The chain is built from TRBV6-5 and TRBJ1-1; D not certain. This CDR3 spans 12 amino acids. V shed 1 base and J shed 6 bases, with 6 bases lying between them. Germline lookup yields CDR1 MNHEY and CDR2 SVGAGI. The CDR3 loop is CASSYLGSEAFF. The CDR3 DNA reads TGTGCCAGCAGTTACTTGGGATCTGAAGCTTTCTTT.

The CDR3 loop is CASGIGSSGANVLTF. DNA for the CDR3: TGCGCCAGCGGAATAGGGAGCTCTGGGGCCAACGTCCTGACTTTC. This chain connects TRBV5-1 to TRBJ2-6, with D perhaps TRBD2 (5 bases). With 7 bases removed from V and 0 bases from J, the gap between germline ends came to 11 bases. CDR3 length: 15 amino acids. Germline assignment: CDR1 SGHRS and CDR2 YFSETQ.

The genes are TRBV29-1 and TRBJ1-1; 7 positions agree with TRBD1. Per germline, CDR1 SQVTM and CDR2 ANQGSEA. V lost 7 bases, J lost 0 bases, and 2 bases stayed unmatched. The CDR3 spans 12 residues. DNA for the CDR3: TGCAGCGGTGACAGGGTGAACACTGAAGCTTTCTTT. Translated, it gives CSGDRVNTEAFF.

This clone was picked up a small number of times. This sequence joins TRBV7-3 and TRBJ2-3; TRBD2 is a possible D gene (6 bases). Germline V gives CDR1 SGHTA, CDR2 FQGTGA. The V end lost 2 bases, the J end lost 4 bases, and 19 bases lay between the germline ends. The CDR3 runs 17 residues. DNA of the CDR3: TGTGCCAGCAGCTTATATTCCGGGGGAGTGTTCCCAGATACGCAGTATTTT. It yields the protein CASSLYSGGVFPDTQYF.

This clone was seen only once. The V gene is TRBV28, the J gene TRBJ2-7; 8 nucleotides match TRBD2. CDR1 and CDR2 from the germline V gene are MDHEN and SYDVKM. Trimming removed 8 bases from V and 2 bases from J; junction bases left unmatched: 8. The CDR3 contains 14 residues. The DNA of the CDR3 is TGTGCCAGCGTTCCGGCGGGGGGTGCCTACGAGCAGTACTTC. Its translation: CASVPAGGAYEQYF.

This clone appeared a few times. The genes are TRBV11-3 and TRBJ2-7; D gene uncertain. Germline V gives CDR1 SGHNT, CDR2 YENEEA. Trimming removed 3 bases at V and 0 bases at J, with 9 bases between. The CDR3 is 14 amino acids. The CDR3 sequence: CASSFAPSSYEQYF. CDR3 bases: TGTGCCAGCAGCTTTGCCCCGAGCTCCTACGAGCAGTACTTC.

J is TRBJ2-2 and V is TRBV7-2; D is perhaps TRBD1 or TRBD2 (5 bases each). V was pared by 1 base and J by 2 bases, with 11 bases between. CDR1 SGHTA and CDR2 FQGNSA come from the germline V gene. The CDR3 runs to 16 residues. The DNA of the CDR3 is TGTGCCAGCAGCTTAGGGGGGAATGGCAACACCGGGGAGCTGTTTTTT. Amino acid sequence: CASSLGGNGNTGELFF.

The chain couples TRBV28 to TRBJ2-6; D gene unclear. The germline V gene encodes CDR1 MDHEN and CDR2 SYDVKM. V lost 10 bases, J lost 0 bases, and 7 bases lay in between. The CDR3 totals 13 residues. The CDR3 nucleotides are TGTGCCACCGGAGACTCTGGGGCCAACGTCCTGACTTTC. It specifies CATGDSGANVLTF. Supplemented by reference TRBV28 and TRBJ2-6, the full variable domain reads DVKVTQSSRYLVKRTGEKVFLECVQDMDHENMFWYRQDPGLGLRLIYFSYDVKMKEKGDIPEGYSVSREKKERFSLILESASTNQTSMYLCATGDSGANVLTFGAGSRLTVL.

V usage is TRBV6-6 and J usage is TRBJ2-5; 7 nucleotides line up with TRBD2. CDR3 length: 14 amino acids. Unmatched junction bases numbered 6, after V lost 4 bases and J lost 4 bases. Per germline, CDR1 MNHNY and CDR2 SVGAGI (reference sequence). The CDR3 nucleotides are TGTGCCAGCAGTTCCGCGGGAGTCGGAGAGACCCAGTACTTC. It translates to CASSSAGVGETQYF.

This clone was recorded a few times. The chain carries TRBV29-1 and TRBJ2-1; 7 bases align to TRBD1. V was pared by 6 bases and J by 12 bases, with 11 bases of the junction left unmatched. The germline V gene has CDR1 SQVTM and CDR2 ANQGSEA. This CDR3 has 12 residues. This CDR3 is CSVGQASIGQFF. CDR3 nucleotide sequence: TGCAGCGTCGGACAGGCCTCAATTGGGCAGTTCTTC.

This clone was counted between two and nine times. The DNA of the CDR3 is TGCAGCGTTGAGATCTTCGCGATTAACCAAGAGACCCAGTACTTC. It yields the protein CSVEIFAINQETQYF. The chain employs TRBV29-1 and TRBJ2-5; D is ambiguous. V gave up 3 bases and J gave up 0 bases, with 14 bases separating them. The V gene's germline CDR1 is SQVTM and CDR2 ANQGSEA. This CDR3 is 15 amino acids long.

This clone was observed a handful of times. V and J are TRBV28 and TRBJ2-6; D is unclear. The V gene's germline CDR1 is MDHEN and CDR2 SYDVKM. This CDR3 is 10 amino acids long. V lost 6 bases, J lost 13 bases, and 7 bases lay in between. The CDR3 loop reads CASSRTVLTF. For the CDR3, the DNA is TGTGCCAGCAGCCGAACGGTCCTGACTTTC.

This sequence joins TRBV5-1 and TRBJ2-5; D not certain. In germline, CDR1 is SGHRS, CDR2 YFSETQ. This CDR3 has 13 amino acids. The germline V and J ends were trimmed by 0 bases and 5 bases, with 8 bases remaining between them. The CDR3 bases are TGCGCCAGCAGCTTGGGAGTGGCGGAGACCCAGTACTTC. This translates into CASSLGVAETQYF.